One and the same sample provided the 31 T cell receptor beta chains below, sequenced in a study of response to subunit inactivated influenza vaccine. Each CDR3 protein gets one entry after TCRdb re-called the RT-PCR reads with MiXCR. The sample contains a few hundred thousand distinct CDR3 sequences, roughly 7.9% of which appear only once. Here the sequenced sample was PBMCs from blood, taken less than 30 months after vaccination. These receptor sequences come from a man in his fifties or sixties who received an inactivated influenza vaccine.

The gene calls are TRBV6-2 or TRBV6-3 and TRBJ1-1; D is uncertain. Germline assignment: CDR1 MNHEY and CDR2 SVGEGT. V was cut by 6 bases and J by 11 bases, with 19 bases left in between. CDR3 size: 13 residues. In nucleotides, the CDR3 is TGTGCCAGCAGACCCACGTTGATATCGGGCGCTTTCTTT. It is translated as CASRPTLISGAFF.

The chain uses TRBV2 and TRBJ2-6; D ambiguous. This CDR3 comprises 16 residues. Germline V gives CDR1 SNHLY, CDR2 FYNNEI. Trimming shortened V by 5 bases and J by 0 bases, and 11 bases separated the two germline ends. This CDR3 reads CASSWQVNSGANVLTF. Written as DNA, the CDR3 is TGTGCCAGCAGTTGGCAGGTCAACTCTGGGGCCAACGTCCTGACTTTC.

The CDR3 coding sequence is TGTGCCACCAGCAGAGATGGTCTAGCAGGCGAGCAGTTCTTC. Translation: CATSRDGLAGEQFF. The V and J genes are TRBV15 and TRBJ2-1, with D perhaps TRBD2 (5 bases). The CDR3 spans 14 residues. Germline CDR1 and CDR2: LNHNV and YYDKDF (reference sequence). V gave up 0 bases and J gave up 10 bases, with 13 bases separating them.

This clonotype has more than one count but fewer than ten. The chain couples TRBV5-1 to TRBJ1-1; 8 bases fit TRBD1. This CDR3 contains 15 residues. J lost 7 bases, V lost 4 bases, and 12 bases had no gene match. Germline V gene sequence: CDR1 SGHRS, CDR2 YFSETQ. CDR3: CASSLMHRGAGEAFF. CDR3 DNA sequence: TGCGCCAGCAGCCTAATGCACAGGGGGGCCGGTGAAGCTTTCTTT.

This clonotype was counted ten times or more. The rearrangement links TRBV12-3 or TRBV12-4 to TRBJ1-1, with unresolved D. Between the trimmed V and J ends, which lost 6 bases and 1 base, there was a span of 9 bases. CDR3 length: 13 amino acids. CDR3 in amino acids: CASRLLENTEAFF. CDR3 coding DNA: TGTGCCAGCAGACTTTTAGAGAACACTGAAGCTTTCTTT.

This sequence joins TRBV4-3 and TRBJ2-3, with unresolved D. This CDR3 spans 13 amino acids. Trimming took off 3 bases at V and 2 bases at J, with 6 bases between the two ends. The germline CDR1 and CDR2 sequences are LGHNA and YSLEER. CDR3 sequence: CASSHASTDTQYF. The CDR3 DNA sequence: TGCGCCAGCAGCCACGCATCCACAGATACGCAGTATTTT.

The table lists this clonotype with many counts. This chain connects TRBV2 to TRBJ2-4, with 10 nucleotides matching TRBD2. With V trimmed by 1 base and J by 4 bases, 7 bases remained unmatched. This CDR3 has 17 amino acids. Germline-derived CDR1 and CDR2 are SNHLY and FYNNEI. The CDR3 sequence: CASSEERGGLAKNIQYF. In nucleotides, the CDR3 is TGTGCCAGCAGTGAAGAAAGAGGGGGACTAGCGAAAAACATTCAGTACTTC.

This clonotype was counted ten times or more. The chain employs TRBV7-2 and TRBJ1-4, with D unresolved. Trimming stripped 2 bases from V and 3 bases from J, with 7 bases between. CDR1 SGHTA and CDR2 FQGNSA come from the germline V gene. The CDR3 has 14 residues. Written as DNA, the CDR3 is TGTGCCAGCAGCTTATCCGGTGCTAATGAAAAACTGTTTTTT. This encodes CASSLSGANEKLFF.

This chain connects TRBV10-3 to TRBJ1-1; D ambiguous. The CDR3 length is 13 residues. Germline CDR1 is ENHRY and CDR2 is SYGVKD. Trimming cost V 3 bases and J 0 bases, with 5 bases left between them. The CDR3 DNA reads as TGTGCCATCAGTGAAGTAATGAACACTGAAGCTTTCTTT. It translates to CAISEVMNTEAFF.

This clonotype was detected only a few times. This chain connects TRBV29-1 to TRBJ1-1; D is perhaps TRBD1 (6 bases). V was pared by 6 bases and J by 1 base, with 15 bases between. The CDR3 covers 14 residues. Looked up from germline, CDR1 is SQVTM and CDR2 is ANQGSEA. The CDR3 sequence is CSVKPGQRNTEAFF. CDR3 in DNA: TGCAGCGTAAAGCCGGGACAAAGGAACACTGAAGCTTTCTTT.

The sample holds a few counts of this clonotype. The chain carries TRBV2 and TRBJ2-7, with TRBD1 identical over 8 bases. The germline gives CDR1 SNHLY, CDR2 FYNNEI. The CDR3 runs to 12 residues. Losses at the gene ends were 9 bases for V and 2 bases for J; bases not matched to a gene: 3. In DNA, the CDR3 is TGTGCCAGTTACAGGGGGGCCTACGAGCAGTACTTC. Its protein product is CASYRGAYEQYF.

This clonotype was detected only a few times. V gene TRBV7-2 combines with J gene TRBJ2-1; 8 positions match TRBD2. V lost 5 bases and J lost 0; bases outside the gene matches: 3. The CDR3 runs 15 residues. The germline gives CDR1 SGHTA, CDR2 FQGNSA. The CDR3 nucleotides read TGTGCCAGCAGCCTTAGCGGGATCTCCTACAATGAGCAGTTCTTC. It is translated as CASSLSGISYNEQFF.

About this clonotype: Compared with germline, one end of the junction differs, possibly owing to a read error. The V and J genes are TRBV4-2 and TRBJ1-1, with D tentatively TRBD1 (5 bases). The CDR3 totals 15 residues. Germline-derived CDR1 and CDR2 are LGHNA and YNFKEQ. The CDR3 coding sequence is TGTGCCAGCCGCCAAGAAGGGGTGAAGAACACTGAAGCTTTCTTT. Translated, it gives CASRQEGVKNTEAFF.

The chain carries TRBV5-1 and TRBJ1-1; D not certain. Germline CDR1 reads SGHRS; CDR2 reads YFSETQ. CDR3 length: 16 residues. With 0 bases removed from V and 10 bases from J, the gap between germline ends came to 22 bases. The CDR3 region has the DNA TGCGCCAGCAGCTTGGCCGCTGGGAAGTCCTCCGCCGGAGCTTTCTTT. Its translation: CASSLAAGKSSAGAFF.

This clonotype was found many times. The chain has TRBV12-3 or TRBV12-4 and TRBJ1-5; possibly TRBD1 for D (5 bases). This CDR3 contains 13 residues. V lost 5 bases and J lost 6, with 11 bases in between. The CDR3 sequence: CASSLETVQPQHF. CDR3 in DNA: TGTGCCAGCAGTCTAGAGACAGTTCAGCCCCAGCATTTT.

The table lists this clonotype with a few counts. The genes are TRBV10-3 and TRBJ2-4, with D unclear. Trimming left V 8 bases short and J 7 bases short, with 18 bases between. The germline CDR1 and CDR2 sequences are ENHRY and SYGVKD. The CDR3 runs to 14 residues. The DNA of the CDR3 is TGTGCCATCTCCCCATCCGCGGACGGGAACATTCAGTACTTC. Encoded protein: CAISPSADGNIQYF.

The rearrangement uses TRBV11-2 and TRBJ2-1; D gene ambiguous. This CDR3 has 12 residues. From germline, CDR1 is SGHAT and CDR2 FQNNGV. The V end was cut by 6 bases, the J end by 7 bases, with 10 bases between. In nucleotides, the CDR3 is TGTGCCAGCAGTCTGCTCATTAATGAGCAGTTCTTC. Its translation: CASSLLINEQFF.

This clonotype was detected only a few times. This chain connects TRBV2 to TRBJ2-7; 8 nucleotides line up with TRBD1. The CDR3 extends over 14 amino acids. J gave up 2 bases and V 7 bases, and 7 bases lay outside the gene matches. CDR1 is SNHLY and CDR2 is FYNNEI in the germline V gene. CDR3 nucleotides: TGTGCCAGCACCCGACAGGGGTGGACCTACGAGCAGTACTTC. This encodes CASTRQGWTYEQYF.

This clonotype was counted between two and nine times. This chain uses TRBV15 with TRBJ1-1; D call uncertain. Germline V gene data show CDR1 as LNHNV and CDR2 as YYDKDF (reference sequence). Trimming stripped 3 bases from V and 1 base from J, with 6 bases between. CDR3 length: 13 amino acids. CDR3 protein: CATSRTENTEAFF. DNA of the CDR3: TGTGCCACCAGCAGGACCGAGAACACTGAAGCTTTCTTT.

This clonotype was counted between two and nine times. The chain is built from TRBV12-3 or TRBV12-4 and TRBJ2-2, with D maybe TRBD2 (6 bases). Trimming cost V 3 bases and J 5 bases, with 13 bases left between them. This CDR3 is 15 amino acids long. The CDR3 coding sequence is TGTGCCAGCAGTTTGGCTGGGGAGGCGACCGGGGAGCTGTTTTTT. This translates into CASSLAGEATGELFF.

This clonotype appeared a few times. A junction end diverges from the germline sequence, so it may reflect a read error. This chain joins TRBV7-9 and TRBJ2-1; 7 bases map to TRBD2. The CDR3 is 12 amino acids. Per germline, CDR1 SEHNR and CDR2 FQNEAQ (reference sequence). CDR3 in DNA: TGTGCCAGCAGCCCCTGGACTAGTCCCCTCTCCTTC. This codes for CASSPWTSPLSF.

This clonotype was detected a few times. This rearrangement joins TRBV7-3 to TRBJ2-1; a weak D match, TRBD2 (7 bases). The CDR3 has 13 amino acids. Germline loops: CDR1 SGHTA, CDR2 FQGTGA. Trimming took 5 bases from V and 9 from J, leaving 14 bases between them. In DNA form, the CDR3 reads TGTGCCAGCAGCCGAGGGGGGGCAAGTGAGCAGTTCTTC. Protein: CASSRGGASEQFF.

This chain links TRBV6-1 with TRBJ2-1; no clear D gene. Germline CDR1 is MNHNS and CDR2 is SASEGT. The CDR3 length is 15 residues. Trimming left V 2 bases short and J 0 bases short, with 8 bases between. This CDR3 reads CASSELPSSYNEQFF. In DNA form, the CDR3 reads TGTGCCAGCAGTGAACTGCCGAGCTCCTACAATGAGCAGTTCTTC.

This clonotype was counted only a few times. The chain recombines TRBV29-1 with TRBJ2-2; the D gene could be TRBD1 or TRBD2 (5 bases each). CDR3 size: 15 residues. Trimming removed 6 bases at V and 1 base at J, with 15 bases between. CDR1 is SQVTM, CDR2 ANQGSEA, per germline. DNA for the CDR3: TGCAGCGTCGTCACCGGGACCCTGAACACCGGGGAGCTGTTTTTT. Its protein is CSVVTGTLNTGELFF.

The sample holds one count of this clonotype. The gene calls are TRBV6-1 and TRBJ1-5, with D maybe TRBD1 (6 bases). Germline V gene sequence: CDR1 MNHNS, CDR2 SASEGT. Trimming pared 6 bases from V and 0 bases from J, leaving 12 bases between. There are 15 residues in the CDR3. CDR3 sequence: CASRLRGNSNQPQHF. DNA for the CDR3: TGTGCCAGCAGACTCAGGGGAAATAGCAATCAGCCCCAGCATTTT.

This clonotype was seen many times. This sequence joins TRBV20-1 and TRBJ2-5; possible D gene TRBD2, 6 bases. The CDR3 consists of 12 residues. Germline V CDR1 and CDR2: DFQATT, SNEGSKA (reference sequence). V shed 4 bases and J shed 5 bases, with 11 bases lying between them. The CDR3: CSATSRGETQYF. The CDR3 DNA follows: TGCAGTGCTACTTCCCGGGGGGAGACCCAGTACTTC.

This clonotype was found a few times. The chain couples TRBV27 to TRBJ2-1; D is undetermined. Per the germline V gene, CDR1 is MNHEY and CDR2 is SMNVEV (reference sequence). This CDR3 comprises 15 residues. V was shortened by 0 bases and J by 9 bases, with 15 bases between the two germline ends. CDR3: CASSLSSPPGPEQFF. The CDR3 DNA is TGTGCCAGCAGTTTATCGAGCCCCCCCGGCCCTGAGCAGTTCTTC.

At least ten counts were recorded for this clonotype. The chain recombines TRBV6-2 or TRBV6-3 with TRBJ2-2; 10 bases are shared with TRBD2. There are 18 residues in the CDR3. V shed 2 bases and J 5 bases; nucleotides not matched to a gene: 11. The germline gives CDR1 MNHEY, CDR2 SVGEGT. The CDR3 loop reads CASSYGLSSGRNTGELFF. The DNA of the CDR3 is TGTGCCAGCAGTTACGGTCTGTCTAGCGGGAGAAATACCGGGGAGCTGTTTTTT.

The table lists this clonotype with many counts. The chain has TRBV9 and TRBJ1-3; 7 bases match TRBD1. The CDR3 has 15 residues. The ends lost 0 bases at V and 2 bases at J; junction bases unmatched: 2. Germline V gene sequence: CDR1 SGDLS, CDR2 YYNGEE. The CDR3 coding sequence is TGTGCCAGCAGCGTAGGAACAGGGGCTGGAAACACCATATATTTT. As protein: CASSVGTGAGNTIYF.

This clonotype has a handful of counts. The chain links TRBV6-1 to TRBJ1-2; D unresolved. The germline V and J ends were trimmed by 0 bases and 3 bases, with 8 bases remaining between them. The V gene's germline CDR1 is MNHNS and CDR2 SASEGT. This CDR3 is 14 amino acids long. In DNA form, the CDR3 reads TGTGCCAGCAGTGAAGCGCGGCTTTACTATGGCTACACCTTC. Translation: CASSEARLYYGYTF.

This clonotype was seen repeatedly, ten times or more. V is TRBV6-2 or TRBV6-3 and J is TRBJ1-1; no firm D call. Germline V lookup: CDR1 MNHEY, CDR2 SVGEGT. V was clipped by 2 bases and J by 0 bases, with 13 bases between them. This CDR3 spans 16 amino acids. CDR3 sequence reads: CASSYASTLMNTEAFF. For the CDR3, the DNA is TGTGCCAGCAGTTACGCAAGTACCCTTATGAACACTGAAGCTTTCTTT.